The 14 T cell receptor beta chains in this list originate from one sample, sequenced in a study of blood T cells in healthy people across ages. Then a second PCR, running roughly 7 to 11 cycles, was carried out with a sample-barcoded 5' primer and a J-beta primer mix. In TCRdb, the 5' RACE reads were re-called with MiXCR into one record per CDR3 protein. This table has about 780,000 distinct CDR3 sequences, around 25% appearing once. Another study also made use of these data, one on T cells of mothers and their children.

The specimen sequenced was blood. These receptors all stem from a boy aged 10-17 years in good health.

Concerning this clonotype itself: The junction departs from the called germline gene at one end, perhaps through a read error. The chain recombines TRBV10-3 with TRBJ2-7, with a tentative D call TRBD2 (5 bases). The CDR3 loop spans 11 amino acids. Looked up from germline, CDR1 is ENHRY and CDR2 is SYGVKD. The CDR3 DNA is TGCGCCACCCTAGGGAGTTACGAGCAGTACTTC. It codes for CATLGSYEQYF.

The chain links TRBV12-3 or TRBV12-4 to TRBJ1-4; D might be TRBD1 (6 bases). V was trimmed by 5 bases and J by 4 bases, leaving 14 bases between them. CDR3 length equals 15 residues. The CDR3, as DNA: TGTGCCAGCAGTGGCACAGGGCCAGTTAATGAAAAACTGTTTTTT. It codes for CASSGTGPVNEKLFF.

This clonotype was recorded at least ten times. This sequence joins TRBV19 and TRBJ2-7, with D tentatively TRBD1 (5 bases). Germline CDR1 and CDR2: LNHDA and SQIVND (reference sequence). The CDR3 sequence is 11 residues long. Trimming removed 9 bases from V and 4 bases from J, with 10 bases in between. CDR3 region: CASRAGYEQYF. As DNA, the CDR3 is TGTGCCAGCAGGGCAGGGTACGAGCAGTACTTC.

This clonotype has more than one count but fewer than ten. The chain uses TRBV7-9 and TRBJ2-5; 9 bases align to TRBD2. The V gene's germline CDR1 is SEHNR and CDR2 FQNEAQ (reference sequence). The CDR3 extends over 15 amino acids. Losses at the gene ends were 0 bases for V and 2 bases for J; bases not matched to a gene: 1. The CDR3 reads CASSLATSGQETQYF. The CDR3 DNA reads as TGTGCCAGCAGCTTAGCGACTAGCGGTCAAGAGACCCAGTACTTC.

A few counts support this clonotype. This rearrangement joins TRBV12-5 to TRBJ1-4, with D unclear. V lost 5 bases and J lost 4, with 23 bases in between. CDR3 length: 18 amino acids. In germline, CDR1 is LGHNT, CDR2 FRNRAP. The CDR3 region has the DNA TGTGCTAGTGGTCCCTATCGGGCGCGGAAGGGCCTTAATGAAAAACTGTTTTTT. Residues: CASGPYRARKGLNEKLFF. The entire variable domain, with the rest obtained from reference TRBV12-5 and TRBJ1-4, is as follows: DARVTQTPRHKVTEMGQEVTMRCQPILGHNTVFWYRQTMMQGLELLAYFRNRAPLDDSGMPKDRFSAEMPDATLATLKIQPSEPRDSAVYFCASGPYRARKGLNEKLFFGSGTQLSVL.

This clonotype turned up a few times. One junction end disagrees with the germline gene, perhaps due to a read error. DNA of the CDR3: TGTGCCAGCAGCCTGGGGACACTTCTCCAGGAAGAACTGTTTTTT. It encodes CASSLGTLLQEELFF. The J gene is TRBJ1-4, the V gene TRBV5-1; D might be TRBD1 (6 bases). The CDR3 is 15 amino acids. Looked up from germline, CDR1 is SGHRS and CDR2 is YFSETQ.

The chain recombines TRBV7-2 with TRBJ1-4, with D possibly TRBD1 on 6 matching bases. Germline lookup yields CDR1 SGHTA and CDR2 FQGNSA. V dropped 6 bases and J dropped 3 bases, with 11 bases sitting between them. The CDR3 has 14 amino acids. The CDR3 nucleotides are TGTGCCAGCAGTCCACAGGGCTCTAATGAAAAACTGTTTTTT. This translates into CASSPQGSNEKLFF.

CDR3 protein: CASSLSGAEQYF. CDR3 bases: TGCGCCAGCAGCTTATCAGGGGCCGAGCAGTACTTC. V gene TRBV5-1 combines with J gene TRBJ2-5; possible D gene TRBD1, 6 bases. The DNA end is more similar to TRBJ2-7, so the J call may be wrong. The CDR3 has 12 residues. Germline V gene lookup returns CDR1 SGHRS and CDR2 YFSETQ.

This clonotype has just a few counts. The CDR3 loop reads CASSSPTSLPQETQYF. The CDR3 DNA sequence: TGTGCCAGCAGCTCACCGACTAGCCTCCCTCAAGAGACCCAGTACTTC. V and J are TRBV11-1 and TRBJ2-5; TRBD2 matches at 7 bases. The junction had 10 bases not matched to a gene; V was cut back by 4 bases and J by 2 bases. The length of the CDR3 is 16 residues. Germline V gene sequence: CDR1 SGHAT, CDR2 FQDESV (reference sequence).

The chain is built from TRBV28 and TRBJ2-7; tentatively, D is TRBD2 (6 bases). V dropped 3 bases and J dropped 3 bases, with 12 bases sitting between them. Germline CDR1 is MDHEN and CDR2 is SYDVKM. The CDR3 has 14 residues. As DNA, the CDR3 is TGTGCCAGCAGTTTTTACGAGGAGGGCTACGAGCAGTACTTC. Amino acid sequence: CASSFYEEGYEQYF.

The rearrangement uses TRBV5-6 and TRBJ2-1, with 10 nucleotides matching TRBD1. This CDR3 is 16 amino acids long. Per the germline V gene, CDR1 is SGHDT and CDR2 is YYEEEE. Unmatched junction bases numbered 12, after V lost 4 bases and J lost 8 bases. CDR3 residues: CASSLWGDRGWHEQFF. The CDR3 DNA reads TGTGCCAGCAGCCTTTGGGGGGACAGGGGTTGGCATGAGCAGTTCTTC.

This clonotype has just a few counts. Since the CDR3 does not end with the conserved phenylalanine or tryptophan, this likely comes from a read error. The J gene is TRBJ2-3, the V gene TRBV7-3, with D maybe TRBD1 (6 bases). This CDR3 spans 13 amino acids. Germline V gives CDR1 SGHTA, CDR2 FQGTGA. Trimming removed 5 bases at V and 7 bases at J, with 13 bases between. The CDR3: CASSPGTTNTQYL. The CDR3 DNA reads as TGTGCCAGCAGCCCCGGGACAACTAATACGCAGTATCTT.

There are a few counts of this clonotype. V usage is TRBV28 and J usage is TRBJ1-2; 9 nucleotides align to TRBD1. Germline CDR1 is MDHEN and CDR2 is SYDVKM. The CDR3 runs to 14 residues. J lost 8 bases, V lost 6 bases, and 10 bases had no gene match. The CDR3 DNA follows: TGTGCCAGCAGATTACAGGGGGCCACGCACGGCTACACCTTC. Protein: CASRLQGATHGYTF.

The genes are TRBV30 and TRBJ2-5, with D maybe TRBD2 (6 bases). Deletions cut 4 bases from V and 1 base from J, with 13 bases between. Germline V lookup: CDR1 GTSNPN, CDR2 SVGIG (reference sequence). The CDR3 sequence is 14 residues long. In nucleotides, the CDR3 is TGTGCCTGGACCTTGGGGGGATTCCAAGAGACCCAGTACTTC. This encodes CAWTLGGFQETQYF.